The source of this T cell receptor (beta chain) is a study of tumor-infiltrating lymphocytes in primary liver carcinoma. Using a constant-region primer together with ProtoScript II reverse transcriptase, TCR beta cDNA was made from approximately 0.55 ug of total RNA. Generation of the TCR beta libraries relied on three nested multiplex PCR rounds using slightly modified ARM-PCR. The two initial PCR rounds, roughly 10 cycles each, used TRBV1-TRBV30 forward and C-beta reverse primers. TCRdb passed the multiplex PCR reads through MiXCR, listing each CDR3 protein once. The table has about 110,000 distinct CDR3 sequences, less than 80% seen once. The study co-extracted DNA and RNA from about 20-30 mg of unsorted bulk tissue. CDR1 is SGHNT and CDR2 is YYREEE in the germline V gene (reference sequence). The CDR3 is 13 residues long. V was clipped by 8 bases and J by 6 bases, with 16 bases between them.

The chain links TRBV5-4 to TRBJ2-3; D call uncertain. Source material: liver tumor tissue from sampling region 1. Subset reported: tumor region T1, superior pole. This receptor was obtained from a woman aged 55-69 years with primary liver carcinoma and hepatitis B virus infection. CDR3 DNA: TGTGCCAGTAGCACCCCGGCCCTCGATACGCAGTATTTT. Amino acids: CASSTPALDTQYF.